The rows below give T cell receptor beta chains drawn from one sample of a study of blood T cell repertoires in COVID-19. The repertoire was sequenced with immunoSEQ multiplex PCR; TCRdb's copy has only in-frame clones and lacks some. The data show roughly 140,000 clones, with 81% seen just once and 7.5% to 9% held by the top ten. Sequencing input: peripheral blood. These receptors originate from a human donor in a cohort sampled during active COVID-19. Each CDR3 is given with its conserved first and last residue. D genes are given only for firm matches. Not all rows give a size; the values are once, few, many and, for expanded clones, a class.

clone_size: .; d_call: TRBD1; v_call: TRBV6-5; j_call: TRBJ2-4; cdr3_aa: CASSYSGQGAYIQYF; cdr3_nt: TGTGCCAGCAGTTACTCAGGACAGGGGGCTTACATTCAGTACTTC
clone_size: .; d_call: .; v_call: TRBV28; j_call: TRBJ2-7; cdr3_aa: CASIRGRSYEQYF; cdr3_nt: TGTGCCAGCATTAGAGGGAGATCTTACGAGCAGTACTTC
clone_size: .; d_call: TRBD2; v_call: TRBV28; j_call: TRBJ2-7; cdr3_aa: CASSSTGLAAYEQYF; cdr3_nt: TGTGCCAGCAGTTCCACGGGACTAGCGGCTTACGAGCAGTACTTC
clone_size: once; d_call: .; v_call: TRBV11-2; j_call: TRBJ2-7; cdr3_aa: CASTYDRGTIYEQYF; cdr3_nt: TGTGCCAGCACCTACGACCGTGGGACAATATACGAGCAGTACTTC
clone_size: .; d_call: .; v_call: TRBV4-1; j_call: TRBJ1-6; cdr3_aa: CASSQDNMPNSPLHF; cdr3_nt: TGCGCCAGCAGCCAAGATAACATGCCGAATTCACCCCTCCACTTT
clone_size: .; d_call: .; v_call: TRBV5-1; j_call: TRBJ2-7; cdr3_aa: CASSLELAYYEQYF; cdr3_nt: TGCGCCAGCAGCTTGGAACTAGCCTACTACGAGCAGTACTTC
clone_size: few; d_call: .; v_call: TRBV29-1; j_call: TRBJ2-3; cdr3_aa: CSAAQATGIGTDTQYF; cdr3_nt: TGCAGCGCTGCTCAGGCGACGGGAATTGGTACAGATACGCAGTATTTT
clone_size: .; d_call: TRBD2; v_call: TRBV11-2; j_call: TRBJ2-3; cdr3_aa: CASSWASGSLLGTDTQYF; cdr3_nt: TGTGCCAGCAGCTGGGCTAGCGGGAGCCTTTTGGGCACAGATACGCAGTATTTT
clone_size: .; d_call: .; v_call: TRBV5-1; j_call: TRBJ2-4; cdr3_aa: CASSLDLVTKNIQYF; cdr3_nt: TGCGCCAGCAGCTTGGATTTAGTCACCAAAAACATTCAGTACTTC
clone_size: .; d_call: TRBD1; v_call: TRBV7-2; j_call: TRBJ2-7; cdr3_aa: CASSLGTGVRYEQYF; cdr3_nt: TGTGCCAGCAGCTTAGGGACAGGGGTTCGCTACGAGCAGTACTTC
clone_size: .; d_call: TRBD1; v_call: TRBV28; j_call: TRBJ2-6; cdr3_aa: CASVSTTGGVIGSGANVLTF; cdr3_nt: TGTGCCAGCGTTTCCACTACAGGGGGCGTTATCGGCTCTGGGGCCAACGTCCTGACTTTC
clone_size: .; d_call: TRBD1; v_call: TRBV28; j_call: TRBJ2-7; cdr3_aa: CASRTGQGGWQYF; cdr3_nt: TGTGCCAGCAGGACCGGACAGGGGGGTTGGCAGTACTTC
clone_size: .; d_call: .; v_call: TRBV6-2/TRBV6-3; j_call: TRBJ2-7; cdr3_aa: CASSHGGVGSYEQYF; cdr3_nt: TGTGCCAGCAGCCACGGCGGGGTCGGGTCCTACGAGCAGTACTTC
clone_size: .; d_call: TRBD2; v_call: TRBV9; j_call: TRBJ2-7; cdr3_aa: CASSASGLAGYEQYF; cdr3_nt: TGTGCCAGCAGCGCCTCGGGACTAGCGGGCTACGAGCAGTACTTC
clone_size: .; d_call: .; v_call: TRBV5-1; j_call: TRBJ1-6; cdr3_aa: CASTGQAGGNSPLHF; cdr3_nt: TGCGCCAGCACAGGGCAGGCCGGCGGTAATTCACCCCTCCACTTT
clone_size: few; d_call: TRBD1; v_call: TRBV5-4; j_call: TRBJ2-2; cdr3_aa: CASSLDRGGRELFF; cdr3_nt: TGTGCCAGCAGCCTGGACAGGGGGGGTAGGGAGCTGTTTTTT
clone_size: .; d_call: TRBD2; v_call: TRBV9; j_call: TRBJ2-3; cdr3_aa: CASSVGLAGDADTQYF; cdr3_nt: TGTGCCAGCAGCGTAGGACTAGCGGGAGATGCAGATACGCAGTATTTT
clone_size: .; d_call: .; v_call: TRBV25-1; j_call: TRBJ2-4; cdr3_aa: CASSEYRGDKNIQYF; cdr3_nt: TGTGCCAGCAGTGAATACAGGGGGGACAAAAACATTCAGTACTTC
clone_size: .; d_call: .; v_call: TRBV29-1; j_call: TRBJ1-2; cdr3_aa: CSVLVGYGYTF; cdr3_nt: TGCAGCGTTCTAGTTGGCTATGGCTACACCTTC
clone_size: .; d_call: .; v_call: TRBV15; j_call: TRBJ1-6; cdr3_aa: CATSRDPPGSDSPLHF; cdr3_nt: TGTGCCACCAGCAGAGATCCTCCTGGAAGCGATTCACCCCTCCACTTT
clone_size: .; d_call: .; v_call: TRBV15; j_call: TRBJ1-1; cdr3_aa: CATSGKIHSEAFF; cdr3_nt: TGTGCCACCTCCGGGAAGATACACAGTGAAGCTTTCTTT
clone_size: .; d_call: .; v_call: TRBV28; j_call: TRBJ2-1; cdr3_aa: CASSLWAPGDNEQFF; cdr3_nt: TGTGCCAGCAGTTTATGGGCCCCGGGTGACAATGAGCAGTTCTTC
clone_size: .; d_call: .; v_call: TRBV7-7; j_call: TRBJ2-1; cdr3_aa: CASSFGGSSYNEQFF; cdr3_nt: TGTGCCAGCAGCTTTGGCGGCAGCTCCTACAATGAGCAGTTCTTC
clone_size: few; d_call: .; v_call: TRBV18; j_call: TRBJ2-1; cdr3_aa: CASSPRRQRVSSYNEQFF; cdr3_nt: TGTGCCAGCTCACCACGACGGCAGCGGGTTAGCTCCTACAATGAGCAGTTCTTC
clone_size: .; d_call: TRBD1; v_call: TRBV28; j_call: TRBJ2-7; cdr3_aa: CASTLTGYPYEQYF; cdr3_nt: TGTGCCAGCACCCTGACAGGGTACCCCTACGAGCAGTACTTC
clone_size: .; d_call: .; v_call: TRBV5-1; j_call: TRBJ2-2; cdr3_aa: CASSLADTGELFF; cdr3_nt: TGCGCCAGCAGCTTGGCCGACACCGGGGAGCTGTTTTTT
clone_size: .; d_call: TRBD2; v_call: TRBV5-6; j_call: TRBJ2-5; cdr3_aa: CASSRSSGSGTQYF; cdr3_nt: TGTGCCAGCAGCAGATCTAGCGGGAGCGGGACCCAGTACTTC
clone_size: .; d_call: TRBD1; v_call: TRBV7-2; j_call: TRBJ2-7; cdr3_aa: CASSPGTGVDEQYF; cdr3_nt: TGTGCCAGCAGCCCCGGGACAGGGGTCGACGAGCAGTACTTC
clone_size: .; d_call: TRBD2; v_call: TRBV5-1; j_call: TRBJ2-7; cdr3_aa: CASSSASGGTYEQYF; cdr3_nt: TGCGCCAGCAGCTCTGCCTCGGGGGGGACCTACGAGCAGTACTTC
clone_size: .; d_call: .; v_call: TRBV10-3; j_call: TRBJ2-7; cdr3_aa: CAARTGRDYEQYF; cdr3_nt: TGTGCCGCTCGGACAGGGAGGGACTACGAGCAGTACTTC
clone_size: .; d_call: TRBD2; v_call: TRBV13; j_call: TRBJ2-4; cdr3_aa: CASSTTGGLAGGVAKNIQYF; cdr3_nt: TGTGCCAGCAGCACAACCGGAGGACTAGCGGGAGGGGTGGCCAAAAACATTCAGTACTTC
clone_size: .; d_call: TRBD1; v_call: TRBV6-6; j_call: TRBJ1-2; cdr3_aa: CASSYSSTGQGLGYTF; cdr3_nt: TGTGCCAGCAGTTACTCGAGTACGGGACAGGGATTAGGCTACACCTTC
clone_size: .; d_call: TRBD1; v_call: TRBV15; j_call: TRBJ2-1; cdr3_aa: CATSRGQEYNEQFF; cdr3_nt: TGTGCCACCAGCAGGGGACAGGAATACAATGAGCAGTTCTTC
clone_size: .; d_call: TRBD1; v_call: TRBV7-2; j_call: TRBJ2-7; cdr3_aa: CASGSPMGQTAYEQYF; cdr3_nt: TGTGCCAGCGGTTCCCCTATGGGACAGACGGCCTACGAGCAGTACTTC
clone_size: .; d_call: TRBD1; v_call: TRBV27; j_call: TRBJ1-6; cdr3_aa: CASTQGAAQSPLHF; cdr3_nt: TGTGCCAGCACTCAGGGGGCGGCTCAATCACCCCTCCACTTT
clone_size: .; d_call: .; v_call: TRBV18; j_call: TRBJ2-2; cdr3_aa: CASSGRADTGELFF; cdr3_nt: TGTGCCAGCTCGGGCAGGGCAGACACCGGGGAGCTGTTTTTT
clone_size: .; d_call: TRBD1; v_call: TRBV29-1; j_call: TRBJ2-1; cdr3_aa: CSVEEYRGRYNEQFF; cdr3_nt: TGCAGCGTTGAAGAGTACAGGGGGCGGTACAATGAGCAGTTCTTC
clone_size: .; d_call: TRBD2; v_call: TRBV18; j_call: TRBJ2-7; cdr3_aa: CASSPGLAGGSRSVGEQYF; cdr3_nt: TGTGCCAGCTCACCCGGACTAGCGGGAGGATCTCGGTCCGTCGGCGAGCAGTACTTC
clone_size: .; d_call: .; v_call: TRBV11-2; j_call: TRBJ2-7; cdr3_aa: CASSLDPWQSEQYF; cdr3_nt: TGTGCCAGCAGCTTAGATCCGTGGCAGTCGGAGCAGTACTTC
clone_size: .; d_call: TRBD1; v_call: TRBV7-3; j_call: TRBJ2-5; cdr3_aa: CASSPNRGTQETQYF; cdr3_nt: TGTGCCAGCAGCCCAAACAGGGGAACTCAAGAGACCCAGTACTTC
clone_size: .; d_call: .; v_call: TRBV7-2; j_call: TRBJ2-3; cdr3_aa: CASSLAGGQGDTQYF; cdr3_nt: TGTGCCAGCAGCTTAGCGGGGGGTCAGGGAGATACGCAGTATTTT
clone_size: once; d_call: .; v_call: TRBV20-1; j_call: TRBJ2-1; cdr3_aa: CSALRNEQFF; cdr3_nt: TGCAGTGCTCTTCGCAATGAGCAGTTCTTC
clone_size: .; d_call: TRBD1; v_call: TRBV5-1; j_call: TRBJ2-7; cdr3_aa: CASSLGGQGGRHSYEQYF; cdr3_nt: TGCGCCAGCAGCTTGGGAGGACAGGGGGGAAGGCACTCCTACGAGCAGTACTTC
clone_size: .; d_call: TRBD1; v_call: TRBV5-6; j_call: TRBJ2-7; cdr3_aa: CASSPGTGTIYEQYF; cdr3_nt: TGTGCCAGCAGTCCCGGGACAGGAACTATCTACGAGCAGTACTTC
clone_size: few; d_call: TRBD1; v_call: TRBV19; j_call: TRBJ1-6; cdr3_aa: CASKLEGQRNSPLHF; cdr3_nt: TGTGCCAGTAAGCTAGAGGGACAGCGGAATTCACCCCTCCACTTT
clone_size: .; d_call: TRBD2; v_call: TRBV4-1; j_call: TRBJ2-7; cdr3_aa: CASSLGLAGSYEQYF; cdr3_nt: TGCGCCAGCAGCCTAGGACTAGCGGGCTCCTACGAGCAGTACTTC
clone_size: .; d_call: TRBD2; v_call: TRBV5-4; j_call: TRBJ2-6; cdr3_aa: CASFQAVAGDWGGANVLTF; cdr3_nt: TGTGCCAGCTTCCAGGCGGTAGCGGGAGATTGGGGAGGGGCCAACGTCCTGACTTTC
clone_size: .; d_call: .; v_call: TRBV6-1; j_call: TRBJ2-1; cdr3_aa: CASSVAGQPYNEQFF; cdr3_nt: TGTGCCAGCAGTGTAGCGGGACAGCCTTACAATGAGCAGTTCTTC
clone_size: .; d_call: TRBD1; v_call: TRBV28; j_call: TRBJ2-7; cdr3_aa: CASSRSDRASYEQYF; cdr3_nt: TGTGCCAGCAGCAGATCTGACAGGGCTAGCTACGAGCAGTACTTC
clone_size: .; d_call: TRBD1; v_call: TRBV15; j_call: TRBJ1-4; cdr3_aa: CATSSAGTGTSYNEKLFF; cdr3_nt: TGTGCCACCAGCAGCGCTGGGACAGGGACTTCGTATAATGAAAAACTGTTTTTT
clone_size: .; d_call: .; v_call: TRBV6-5; j_call: TRBJ2-2; cdr3_aa: CASSYSGRINTGELFF; cdr3_nt: TGTGCCAGCAGTTACTCGGGGAGGATAAACACCGGGGAGCTGTTTTTT
clone_size: once; d_call: .; v_call: TRBV7-8; j_call: TRBJ1-6; cdr3_aa: CASSLGGLPLAYNSPLHF; cdr3_nt: TGTGCCAGCAGCTTAGGGGGACTCCCCCTGGCCTATAATTCACCCCTCCACTTT
clone_size: .; d_call: .; v_call: TRBV6-2/TRBV6-3; j_call: TRBJ2-5; cdr3_aa: CASSYHRAQETQYF; cdr3_nt: TGTGCCAGCAGTTACCACAGGGCCCAAGAGACCCAGTACTTC